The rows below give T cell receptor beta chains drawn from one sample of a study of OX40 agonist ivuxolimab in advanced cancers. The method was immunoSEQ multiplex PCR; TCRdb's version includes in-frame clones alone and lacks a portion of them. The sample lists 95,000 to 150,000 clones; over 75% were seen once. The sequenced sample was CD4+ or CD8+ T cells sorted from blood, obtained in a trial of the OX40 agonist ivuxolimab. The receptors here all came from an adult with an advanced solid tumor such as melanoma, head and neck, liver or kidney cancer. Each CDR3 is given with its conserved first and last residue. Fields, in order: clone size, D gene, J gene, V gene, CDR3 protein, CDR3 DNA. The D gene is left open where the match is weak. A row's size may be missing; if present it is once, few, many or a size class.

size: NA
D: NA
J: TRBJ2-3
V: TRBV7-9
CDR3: CASSFLTDTQYF
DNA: TGTGCCAGCAGCTTTTTGACTGATACGCAGTATTTT

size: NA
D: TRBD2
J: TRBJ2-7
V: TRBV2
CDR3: CASRPQGGSYEQYF
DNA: TGTGCCAGCAGGCCCCAGGGAGGGTCCTACGAGCAGTACTTC

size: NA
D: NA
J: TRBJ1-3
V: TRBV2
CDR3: CASKLSGNTIYF
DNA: TGTGCCAGCAAACTCTCTGGAAACACCATATATTTT

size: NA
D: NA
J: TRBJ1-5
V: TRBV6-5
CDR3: CASRAVGPGYQPQHF
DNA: TGTGCCAGCAGGGCCGTGGGCCCGGGCTATCAGCCCCAGCATTTT

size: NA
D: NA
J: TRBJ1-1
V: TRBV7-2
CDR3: CASSLAGGTAAEAFF
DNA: TGTGCCAGCAGCTTAGCGGGGGGTACCGCCGCTGAAGCTTTCTTT

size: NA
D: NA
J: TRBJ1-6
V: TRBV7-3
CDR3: CASSLSNNSPLHF
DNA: TGTGCCAGCAGCTTATCTAACAATTCACCCCTCCACTTT

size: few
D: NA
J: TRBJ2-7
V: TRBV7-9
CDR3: CASSVSYEQYF
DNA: TGTGCCAGCAGCGTCTCCTACGAGCAGTACTTC

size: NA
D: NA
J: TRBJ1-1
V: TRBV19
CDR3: CASSLIGNTEAFF
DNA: TGTGCCAGTAGCCTGATCGGGAACACTGAAGCTTTCTTT

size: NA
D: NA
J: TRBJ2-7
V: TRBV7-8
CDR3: CASSTSDSYEQYF
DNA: TGTGCCAGCAGCACATCTGACAGCTACGAGCAGTACTTC

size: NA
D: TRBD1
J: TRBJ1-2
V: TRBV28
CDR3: CASSQRTGGGYTF
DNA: TGTGCCAGCAGTCAGAGGACAGGGGGAGGCTACACCTTC

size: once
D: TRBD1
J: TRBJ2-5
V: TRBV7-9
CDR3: CASSSNPGQGMGTQYF
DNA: TGTGCCAGCAGCTCGAACCCAGGACAGGGAATGGGGACCCAGTACTTC

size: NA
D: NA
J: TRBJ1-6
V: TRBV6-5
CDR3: CASSTIGSRNTLHF
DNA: TGTGCCAGCAGCACCATCGGGAGCCGTAATACCCTCCACTTT

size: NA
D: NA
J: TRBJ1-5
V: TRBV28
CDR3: CASSPRGRSSNQPQHF
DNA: TGTGCCAGCAGTCCCCGGGGGAGGTCCTCAAATCAGCCCCAGCATTTT

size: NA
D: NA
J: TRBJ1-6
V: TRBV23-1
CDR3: CASCRKPPLHF
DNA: TGCGCCAGCTGTCGTAAGCCACCCCTCCACTTT